The 19 T cell receptor beta chains below were found in one sample sequenced in a study of cytomegalovirus exposure and HLA in healthy donors. PCR amplification relied on 60 Vbeta primers (plus 13 Jbeta primers). Sequencing was performed with immunoSEQ multiplex PCR; in TCRdb, only in-frame clones are kept and a portion is missing. The table records around 150,000 clones, approximately 79% of them present only once. The sequencing input was PBMCs. These TCRs come from a male donor in good health and CMV-seronegative.

This clone appeared once. The gene calls are TRBV7-2 and TRBJ2-2; 7 bases agree with TRBD2. Per germline, CDR1 SGHTA and CDR2 FQGNSA. V gave up 7 bases and J gave up 7 bases; unmatched junction bases: 6. The CDR3 runs to 13 residues. The CDR3 coding sequence is TGTGCCAGCAACGACCGGGGGGTCGGGGAGCTGTTTTTT. Protein: CASNDRGVGELFF.

This clone was counted between two and nine times. The chain couples TRBV30 to TRBJ1-1, with D maybe TRBD1 (5 bases). Germline CDR1 is GTSNPN and CDR2 is SVGIG (reference sequence). This CDR3 has 12 residues. V shed 3 bases and J shed 4 bases, with 9 bases lying between them. The CDR3 region has the DNA TGTGCCTGGAGCAGGGTCATCACTGAAGCTTTCTTT. Translation gives CAWSRVITEAFF.

CDR3 sequence (DNA): TGTGCCTGGAGTGTAAGCTTCAAGGATACGCAGTATTTT. This codes for CAWSVSFKDTQYF. The chain links TRBV30 to TRBJ2-3, with D uncertain. The CDR3 extends over 13 amino acids. Trimming stripped 0 bases from V and 6 bases from J, with 10 bases between. Germline assignment: CDR1 GTSNPN and CDR2 SVGIG (reference sequence).

This clone was seen only once. This chain connects TRBV27 to TRBJ1-5; D may be TRBD1 (5 bases). The CDR3 runs 15 residues. Germline lookup yields CDR1 MNHEY and CDR2 SMNVEV (reference sequence). Trimming took off 2 bases at V and 2 bases at J, with 10 bases between the two ends. This CDR3 reads CASSLGGMGNQPQHF. DNA of the CDR3: TGTGCCAGCAGTTTAGGGGGGATGGGCAATCAGCCCCAGCATTTT.

V gene TRBV19 combines with J gene TRBJ1-2, with 8 positions matching TRBD1. The junction had 12 bases not matched to a gene; V was cut back by 5 bases and J by 7 bases. CDR3 length equals 15 residues. Germline V gene sequence: CDR1 LNHDA, CDR2 SQIVND (reference sequence). The CDR3 nucleotides read TGTGCCAGTAGTTTCGTGACAGGGGAGTATTCTGGCTACACCTTC. Translated, it gives CASSFVTGEYSGYTF.

V usage is TRBV6-5 and J usage is TRBJ2-1; 8 bases are shared with TRBD1. Germline V gene sequence: CDR1 MNHEY, CDR2 SVGAGI. Trimming cost V 5 bases and J 4 bases; bases outside gene matches: 7. CDR3 length equals 15 residues. This CDR3 reads CASSADRAGYNEQFF. CDR3 coding DNA: TGTGCCAGCAGTGCGGACAGGGCGGGATACAATGAGCAGTTCTTC.

This chain uses TRBV6-1 with TRBJ2-5, with 11 bases aligning to TRBD1. The CDR3 has 16 amino acids. Per the germline V gene, CDR1 is MNHNS and CDR2 is SASEGT. V dropped 4 bases and J dropped 4; count of bases not matched to a gene: 8. The CDR3 coding sequence is TGTGCCAGCAGTGTCCCGGACAGGGGGCGAAGAGAGACCCAGTACTTC. Translation: CASSVPDRGRRETQYF.

This clone has more than one count but fewer than ten. The chain links TRBV4-3 to TRBJ1-4; unclear D gene. CDR1 is LGHNA, CDR2 YSLEER, per germline. The V and J ends lost 4 bases and 1 base respectively, with 16 bases between them. There are 17 residues in the CDR3. The DNA for the CDR3 is TGCGCCAGCAGCCGACAAGCTGAATTCGGAACTAATGAAAAACTGTTTTTT. It translates to CASSRQAEFGTNEKLFF.

Note on this clone: This sample also contains other DNA sequences that code for the same CDR3. The chain employs TRBV2 and TRBJ1-5; D is possibly TRBD1 (5 bases). Germline V gene lookup returns CDR1 SNHLY and CDR2 FYNNEI. V shed 5 bases and J shed 4 bases, with 9 bases lying between them. This CDR3 has 13 residues. CDR3 nucleotide sequence: TGTGCCAGCAGTCCCGACAGAAATCAGCCCCAGCATTTT. It translates to CASSPDRNQPQHF.

The chain uses TRBV7-6 and TRBJ2-3, with TRBD2 matching over 7 bases. The germline gives CDR1 SGHVS, CDR2 FNYEAQ. The CDR3 is 15 amino acids. V lost 1 base, J lost 6 bases, and 7 bases stayed unmatched. The CDR3 DNA is TGTGCCAGCAGCTTAGATACGGGGGGACGGGATACGCAGTATTTT. Translation gives CASSLDTGGRDTQYF.

The chain employs TRBV30 and TRBJ1-6; 9 nucleotides match TRBD1. The CDR3 covers 13 residues. Unmatched junction bases numbered 4, after V lost 3 bases and J lost 10 bases. CDR1 and CDR2 from the germline V gene are GTSNPN and SVGIG (reference sequence). This CDR3 reads CAWRRQGDSPLHF. CDR3 nucleotides: TGTGCCTGGAGAAGACAGGGGGACTCACCCCTCCACTTT.

This chain connects TRBV2 to TRBJ1-6, with D possibly being TRBD1 (5 bases). Deletions cut 7 bases from V and 7 bases from J, with 11 bases between. This CDR3 region has 13 residues. Germline V CDR1 and CDR2: SNHLY, FYNNEI. The CDR3 loop reads CASNGHQNSPLHF. The CDR3 bases are TGTGCCAGCAACGGACACCAAAATTCACCCCTCCACTTT.

This clone occurred a few times. The chain combines TRBV5-4 with TRBJ1-1, with 8 bases lining up with TRBD1. The CDR3 is made up of 14 amino acids. Per the germline V gene, CDR1 is SGHNT and CDR2 is YYREEE (reference sequence). The trim removed 4 bases at V and 6 bases at J, leaving 8 bases unmatched. DNA of the CDR3: TGTGCCAGCAGCGTCCGGACAGGGAGGGCTGAAGCTTTCTTT. It encodes CASSVRTGRAEAFF.

The chain is built from TRBV27 and TRBJ1-6, with 9 bases lining up with TRBD1. V shed 2 bases and J 10 bases; nucleotides not matched to a gene: 9. The V gene's germline CDR1 is MNHEY and CDR2 SMNVEV (reference sequence). This CDR3 contains 16 residues. This CDR3 is CASSLSSGQGRSPLHF. The CDR3 DNA sequence: TGTGCCAGCAGTTTAAGTTCGGGACAGGGCAGATCACCCCTCCACTTT.

This chain uses TRBV7-9 with TRBJ2-6; D remains unclear. Germline V CDR1 and CDR2: SEHNR, FQNEAQ (reference sequence). The V and J ends lost 5 bases and 4 bases respectively, with 12 bases between them. CDR3 length: 15 residues. CDR3 residues: CASSIERSGANVLTF. The CDR3 nucleotides read TGTGCCAGCAGCATTGAGAGGTCCGGGGCCAACGTCCTGACTTTC. Full variable domain (remainder filled in from reference TRBV7-9 and TRBJ2-6): DTGVSQNPRHKITKRGQNVTFRCDPISEHNRLYWYRQTLGQGPEFLTYFQNEAQLEKSRLLSDRFSAERPKGSFSTLEIQRTEQGDSAMYLCASSIERSGANVLTFGAGSRLTVL.

This rearrangement joins TRBV18 to TRBJ1-5; D is uncertain. This CDR3 has 12 residues. Germline-derived CDR1 and CDR2 are KGHSH and LQKENI. V was shortened by 2 bases and J by 7 bases, with 6 bases between the two germline ends. DNA of the CDR3: TGTGCCAGCTCACCAGGTGGCCAGCCCCAGCATTTT. Its protein product is CASSPGGQPQHF.

This chain uses TRBV30 with TRBJ1-1, with no clear D. Germline V gene lookup returns CDR1 GTSNPN and CDR2 SVGIG (reference sequence). V was trimmed by 4 bases and J by 2 bases, leaving 14 bases between them. This CDR3 has 14 residues. As DNA, the CDR3 is TGTGCCTGGAATACCGGGATTGTTAACACTGAAGCTTTCTTT. It translates to CAWNTGIVNTEAFF.

This chain joins TRBV7-2 and TRBJ1-1, with D tentatively TRBD1 (5 bases). Germline values: CDR1 SGHTA, CDR2 FQGNSA. The CDR3 is 13 amino acids. V was cut by 2 bases and J by 4 bases, with 8 bases left in between. CDR3 sequence reads: CASSLRGGTEAFF. CDR3 in DNA: TGTGCCAGCAGCTTAAGGGGAGGCACTGAAGCTTTCTTT.

As for this clone: Sequence at one end of the junction differs from germline and may be a read error. Other nucleotide sequences from this sample produce the same CDR3. V gene TRBV29-1 combines with J gene TRBJ2-1; TRBD2 is a possible D gene (7 bases). Germline loops: CDR1 SQVTM, CDR2 ANQGSEA. The CDR3 loop spans 14 amino acids. CDR3 amino acids: CSVEGGGSYNEQFF. CDR3 nucleotide sequence: TGCAGCGTCGAAGGGGGGGGCTCCTACAATGAGCAGTTCTTC.